The 27 T cell receptor beta chains listed next were all sequenced from one sample in a study of blood T cell repertoires in COVID-19. Sequenced by immunoSEQ multiplex PCR; TCRdb stores in-frame clones only, minus some. The repertoire holds 150,000 to 200,000 clones, with roughly four fifths as singletons. The sample taken for sequencing was peripheral blood. The receptors were gathered from a human donor in a cohort sampled during active COVID-19.

This clone was detected only a few times. The chain joins TRBV25-1 to TRBJ2-2, with 7 bases identical to TRBD1. Germline loops: CDR1 MGHDK, CDR2 SYGVNS. V lost 6 bases to trimming and J lost 4 bases; unmatched junction nucleotides: 2. The CDR3 spans 13 residues. CDR3 loop: CASSGTATGELFF. Written as DNA, the CDR3 is TGTGCCAGCAGCGGGACAGCCACCGGGGAGCTGTTTTTT.

The V call is TRBV5-1, the J call TRBJ2-3, with TRBD1 identical over 8 bases. The germline V gene encodes CDR1 SGHRS and CDR2 YFSETQ. The CDR3 has 15 amino acids. Unmatched junction bases numbered 6, after V lost 5 bases and J lost 1 base. CDR3 residues: CASSRTGSRTDTQYF. The CDR3 nucleotides are TGCGCCAGCAGTAGGACAGGGTCCCGCACAGATACGCAGTATTTT.

The chain employs TRBV5-8 and TRBJ2-1; perhaps TRBD1 as D (6 bases). Germline loops: CDR1 SGHTS, CDR2 YDEGEE. The CDR3 runs to 13 residues. V lost 4 bases and J 14 bases, leaving 19 bases between the germline ends. The CDR3 DNA reads as TGTGCCAGCAGCATCGGAACAGGGAAGAGGGAGTTCTTC. Translation gives CASSIGTGKREFF.

V is TRBV29-1 and J is TRBJ2-3, with 8 bases lining up with TRBD2. Per the germline V gene, CDR1 is SQVTM and CDR2 is ANQGSEA. CDR3 size: 16 residues. The V segment lost 0 bases and the J segment 3 bases; nucleotides outside the gene matches: 8. CDR3 sequence: CSVEDSSRGATDTQYF. The CDR3 DNA sequence: TGCAGCGTTGAAGACTCCTCGCGGGGGGCAACAGATACGCAGTATTTT.

The CDR3 DNA is TGTGCCAGCAGCCCCGGGACTAGCGAGCAAGAGACCCAGTACTTC. Its protein product is CASSPGTSEQETQYF. The V gene is TRBV11-1, the J gene TRBJ2-5; TRBD2 matches at 10 bases. Trimming took 5 bases from V and 2 from J; bases not matched to a gene: 5. CDR3 length: 15 amino acids. Germline values: CDR1 SGHAT, CDR2 FQDESV (reference sequence). Full variable domain (remainder filled in from reference TRBV11-1 and TRBJ2-5): EAEVAQSPRYKITEKSQAVAFWCDPISGHATLYWYRQILGQGPELLVQFQDESVVDDSQLPKDRFSAERLKGVDSTLKIQPAELGDSAMYLCASSPGTSEQETQYFGPGTRLLVL.

The chain carries TRBV6-2 or TRBV6-3 and TRBJ2-7; D could derive from TRBD1 or TRBD2 (7 bases each). Deletions cut 6 bases from V and 3 bases from J, with 15 bases between. Germline CDR1 MNHEY, CDR2 SVGEGT. This CDR3 is built from 14 residues. The chain's CDR3 is CASSQGGGVYEQYF. CDR3 nucleotide sequence: TGTGCCAGCAGCCAGGGGGGGGGTGTCTACGAGCAGTACTTC.

The V call is TRBV7-8, the J call TRBJ2-1; D is perhaps TRBD2 (5 bases). This CDR3 region has 13 residues. Trimming shortened V by 5 bases and J by 7 bases, and 12 bases separated the two germline ends. Looked up from germline, CDR1 is SGHVS and CDR2 is FQNEAQ. CDR3 in amino acids: CASSPEGPNEQFF. The CDR3 DNA reads TGTGCCAGCAGCCCAGAGGGCCCTAATGAGCAGTTCTTC.

The V call is TRBV7-6, the J call TRBJ2-2; 9 bases line up with TRBD1. The junction had 13 bases not matched to a gene; V was cut back by 7 bases and J by 7 bases. The CDR3 totals 16 residues. CDR1 SGHVS and CDR2 FNYEAQ come from the germline V gene. In DNA form, the CDR3 reads TGTGCCAGCACCACCGGGACAGGGTTTATCAGCGGGGAGCTGTTTTTT. Translation: CASTTGTGFISGELFF.

V gene TRBV27 combines with J gene TRBJ2-5, with TRBD2 identical over 11 bases. This CDR3 is 15 amino acids long. Per germline, CDR1 MNHEY and CDR2 SMNVEV (reference sequence). The junction had 14 bases not matched to a gene; V was cut back by 7 bases and J by 10 bases. The CDR3 here is CASTVQLAGVWGQYF. CDR3 coding DNA: TGTGCCAGCACCGTACAACTAGCGGGGGTGTGGGGCCAGTACTTC.

The J gene is TRBJ2-5, the V gene TRBV7-4; 8 positions match TRBD1. The germline V gene has CDR1 SGHVT and CDR2 SQSDAQ. The CDR3 is 15 residues long. The V gene end was trimmed by 5 bases and the J gene end by 3 bases; junction bases not matched to a gene: 8. The CDR3 sequence is CASSPQGQEKETQYF. In DNA, the CDR3 is TGTGCCAGCAGCCCCCAGGGACAGGAGAAAGAGACCCAGTACTTC.

Regarding this clone: A junction boundary mismatches the germline segment, possibly from a read error. The J gene is TRBJ1-4, the V gene TRBV7-7; no clear D gene. The germline V gene has CDR1 SSHAT and CDR2 FNYEAQ (reference sequence). This CDR3 contains 13 residues. The DNA for the CDR3 is TGTGCTAGCAGCTTATTCCCGGGTGAAAAACTGTTTTTT. The encoded protein is CASSLFPGEKLFF.

This chain connects TRBV6-2 or TRBV6-3 to TRBJ2-7; D perhaps matches TRBD2 (5 bases). Trimming shortened V by 7 bases and J by 6 bases, and 16 bases separated the two germline ends. Germline CDR1 is MNHEY and CDR2 is SVGEGT. The CDR3 has 13 residues. The CDR3 protein is CASNPGPGLEQYF. The CDR3 DNA is TGTGCCAGCAACCCTGGACCCGGACTCGAGCAGTACTTC.

There are a few counts of this clone. The gene calls are TRBV3-1 (or the pseudogene TRBV3-2) and TRBJ1-3; no reliable D call. Trimming pared 2 bases from V and 7 bases from J, leaving 18 bases between. The germline gives CDR1 LGHDT, CDR2 YNNKEL (reference sequence). The CDR3 covers 16 residues. CDR3 sequence: CASSQTVQSNHNTIYF. For the CDR3, the DNA is TGTGCCAGCAGCCAAACAGTACAGAGTAATCATAACACCATATATTTT.

The chain joins TRBV7-9 to TRBJ2-7; D might be TRBD2 (5 bases). The CDR3 runs to 12 residues. Germline V gives CDR1 SEHNR, CDR2 FQNEAQ (reference sequence). Between the trimmed V and J ends, which lost 3 bases and 4 bases, there was a span of 7 bases. The CDR3 DNA sequence: TGTGCCAGCAGCTTCACGGGATACGAGCAGTACTTC. Residues: CASSFTGYEQYF.

The chain combines TRBV10-2 with TRBJ1-4, with TRBD1 as a possible D gene (6 bases). This CDR3 has 16 residues. Germline V gene lookup returns CDR1 WSHSY and CDR2 SAAADI. V lost 4 bases and J lost 0, with 12 bases in between. The CDR3 protein is CASSGAGVATNEKLFF. As DNA, the CDR3 is TGCGCCAGCAGTGGGGCAGGGGTTGCAACTAATGAAAAACTGTTTTTT.

This chain uses TRBV19 with TRBJ1-5; TRBD1 agrees at 12 bases. The CDR3 is 14 amino acids. CDR1 is LNHDA and CDR2 is SQIVND in the germline V gene (reference sequence). V shed 10 bases and J 4 bases; nucleotides not matched to a gene: 5. CDR3 sequence reads: CAIGDRGLNQPQHF. CDR3 DNA sequence: TGTGCCATAGGGGACAGGGGGCTAAATCAGCCCCAGCATTTT.

The chain couples TRBV3-1 (or the pseudogene TRBV3-2) to TRBJ2-7, with 7 bases aligning to TRBD1. This CDR3 spans 13 amino acids. Germline V gives CDR1 LGHDT, CDR2 YNNKEL (reference sequence). The junction had 6 bases not matched to a gene; V was cut back by 4 bases and J by 6 bases. This CDR3 reads CASSLTGVLEQYF. DNA of the CDR3: TGTGCCAGCAGCCTAACAGGGGTACTCGAGCAGTACTTC.

V usage is TRBV5-1 and J usage is TRBJ2-1; D is ambiguous. This CDR3 contains 14 residues. Between the trimmed V and J ends, which lost 0 bases and 9 bases, there was a span of 13 bases. Germline values: CDR1 SGHRS, CDR2 YFSETQ. This CDR3 reads CASSLGWRFFEQFF. The DNA for the CDR3 is TGCGCCAGCAGCTTGGGGTGGCGGTTTTTTGAGCAGTTCTTC.

The gene calls are TRBV7-6 and TRBJ2-1; the D is unclear. This CDR3 comprises 12 residues. Germline V CDR1 and CDR2: SGHVS, FNYEAQ. Trimming shortened V by 5 bases and J by 10 bases, and 12 bases separated the two germline ends. CDR3 loop: CASSPLGNEQFF. In nucleotides, the CDR3 is TGTGCCAGCAGCCCTCTAGGAAACGAGCAGTTCTTC. Based on the CDR3 plus reference TRBV7-6 and TRBJ2-1, the full variable domain is GAGVSQSPRYKVTKRGQDVALRCDPISGHVSLYWYRQALGQGPEFLTYFNYEAQQDKSGLPNDRFSAERPEGSISTLTIQRTEQRDSAMYRCASSPLGNEQFFGPGTRLTVL.

The rearrangement joins TRBV6-6 to TRBJ2-7, with a weak D call TRBD1 (6 bases). V lost 5 bases, J lost 3 bases, and 14 bases lay in between. Germline-derived CDR1 and CDR2 are MNHNY and SVGAGI (reference sequence). This CDR3 is 14 amino acids long. The CDR3: CASSGGGGYYEQYF. In nucleotides, the CDR3 is TGTGCCAGCAGTGGGGGCGGTGGGTACTACGAGCAGTACTTC.

The chain uses TRBV19 and TRBJ1-1, with D hard to call. Trimming removed 5 bases at V and 6 bases at J, with 13 bases between. The CDR3 length is 13 residues. The V gene's germline CDR1 is LNHDA and CDR2 SQIVND (reference sequence). Here the CDR3 reads CASSVTGGSEAFF. The CDR3 DNA sequence: TGTGCCAGTAGTGTAACGGGTGGGTCTGAAGCTTTCTTT.

The chain carries TRBV7-9 and TRBJ1-6, with unresolved D. V was pared by 6 bases and J by 4 bases, with 7 bases between. The CDR3 extends over 13 amino acids. Germline V lookup: CDR1 SEHNR, CDR2 FQNEAQ (reference sequence). CDR3: CASRPGYNSPLHF. The CDR3 DNA reads TGTGCCAGCAGGCCAGGTTATAATTCACCCCTCCACTTT. Based on the CDR3 plus reference TRBV7-9 and TRBJ1-6, the full variable domain is DTGVSQNPRHKITKRGQNVTFRCDPISEHNRLYWYRQTLGQGPEFLTYFQNEAQLEKSRLLSDRFSAERPKGSFSTLEIQRTEQGDSAMYLCASRPGYNSPLHFGNGTRLTVT.

The J gene is TRBJ2-5, the V gene TRBV19; 9 bases align to TRBD2. This CDR3 contains 18 residues. V was clipped by 2 bases and J by 5 bases; unmatched bases: 15. Per the germline V gene, CDR1 is LNHDA and CDR2 is SQIVND (reference sequence). The CDR3 loop is CASSISVAGEHLRETQYF. CDR3 coding DNA: TGTGCCAGTAGTATATCCGTAGCGGGGGAGCATCTTAGGGAGACCCAGTACTTC. Variable domain in full (rest from reference TRBV19 and TRBJ2-5): DGGITQSPKYLFRKEGQNVTLSCEQNLNHDAMYWYRQDPGQGLRLIYYSQIVNDFQKGDIAEGYSVSREKKESFPLTVTSAQKNPTAFYLCASSISVAGEHLRETQYFGPGTRLLVL.

J is TRBJ2-5 and V is TRBV6-2 or TRBV6-3, with a weak D call TRBD2 (6 bases). Trimming left V 4 bases short and J 3 bases short, with 12 bases between. The CDR3 extends over 14 amino acids. Germline CDR1 and CDR2: MNHEY and SVGEGT. The CDR3 DNA sequence: TGTGCCAGCAGTTCCCCGGGGGTGGAAGAGACCCAGTACTTC. This gives the protein CASSSPGVEETQYF.

The chain employs TRBV5-6 and TRBJ2-3; tentatively, D is TRBD2 (6 bases). Germline lookup yields CDR1 SGHDT and CDR2 YYEEEE. The CDR3 contains 16 residues. V was shortened by 4 bases and J by 0 bases, with 15 bases between the two germline ends. The CDR3 coding sequence is TGTGCCAGCAGCCAGGAGGGCTGGAGAAGCACAGATACGCAGTATTTT. This sequence encodes CASSQEGWRSTDTQYF.

In this sample, this clone turned up once. The chain is built from TRBV6-5 and TRBJ2-3, with 7 bases aligning to TRBD1. J lost 2 bases, V lost 6 bases, and 8 bases had no gene match. The CDR3 sequence is 15 residues long. The V gene's germline CDR1 is MNHEY and CDR2 SVGAGI. CDR3: CASRLKTGPTDTQYF. The CDR3, as DNA: TGTGCCAGCAGACTTAAGACAGGGCCCACAGATACGCAGTATTTT.

The V gene is TRBV24-1, the J gene TRBJ1-2; D gene unclear. Germline CDR1 KGHDR, CDR2 SFDVKD. The V and J ends lost 7 bases and 1 base respectively, with 21 bases between them. The CDR3 loop spans 17 amino acids. CDR3 in DNA: TGTGCCACCAGCCTTAAAGTTACAGACCCGGATAACTATGGCTACACCTTC. It yields the protein CATSLKVTDPDNYGYTF.